This is a list of T cell receptor beta chains from one sample in a study of shared clonotypes between healthy human individuals. Sequenced by immunoSEQ multiplex PCR; TCRdb stores in-frame clones only, minus some. The sample has roughly 2.6 million clones, roughly nine tenths seen once. The sequenced material came from naive CD4+ T cells sorted from blood. These receptors came from a man aged 18 to 29 in good health. CDR3s include the opening cysteine and the closing phenylalanine or tryptophan. The order of the fields is clone size, V gene, D gene, J gene, CDR3 protein, CDR3 DNA. D genes are given only for firm matches. Rows may omit the clone size; those that give it use once, few, many or a size class.

clone_size: NA
v_call: TRBV7-2
d_call: NA
j_call: TRBJ1-1
cdr3_aa: CASSKTINTEAFF
cdr3_nt: TGTGCCAGCAGCAAAACGATAAACACTGAAGCTTTCTTT

clone_size: NA
v_call: TRBV10-1
d_call: NA
j_call: TRBJ2-2
cdr3_aa: CASSRERINTGELFF
cdr3_nt: TGCGCCAGCAGTCGGGAACGGATTAACACCGGGGAGCTGTTTTTT

clone_size: NA
v_call: TRBV7-2
d_call: NA
j_call: TRBJ2-7
cdr3_aa: CASSLGGEGFYEQYF
cdr3_nt: TGTGCCAGCAGCTTAGGTGGTGAGGGGTTTTACGAGCAGTACTTC

clone_size: NA
v_call: TRBV28
d_call: TRBD1
j_call: TRBJ2-2
cdr3_aa: CASGQGAGTGELFF
cdr3_nt: TGTGCCAGCGGACAGGGGGCTGGCACCGGGGAGCTGTTTTTT

clone_size: NA
v_call: TRBV5-1
d_call: TRBD2
j_call: TRBJ2-5
cdr3_aa: CASSFGLAAQETQYF
cdr3_nt: TGCGCCAGCAGCTTCGGACTAGCGGCCCAAGAGACCCAGTACTTC

clone_size: once
v_call: TRBV19
d_call: NA
j_call: TRBJ2-7
cdr3_aa: CASSTGLSYEQYF
cdr3_nt: TGTGCCAGTAGTACGGGACTTTCCTACGAGCAGTACTTC

clone_size: NA
v_call: TRBV7-2
d_call: NA
j_call: TRBJ1-3
cdr3_aa: CASSLRGARGNTIYF
cdr3_nt: TGTGCCAGCAGCTTAAGGGGGGCGAGGGGAAACACCATATATTTT

clone_size: once
v_call: TRBV6-6
d_call: TRBD1
j_call: TRBJ1-2
cdr3_aa: CASSTGQENYGYTF
cdr3_nt: TGTGCCAGCAGCACGGGACAGGAGAACTATGGCTACACCTTC

clone_size: NA
v_call: TRBV19
d_call: NA
j_call: TRBJ2-1
cdr3_aa: CASSSSALGYNEQFF
cdr3_nt: TGTGCCAGTAGTTCATCAGCCTTAGGATACAATGAGCAGTTCTTC

clone_size: NA
v_call: TRBV7-2
d_call: TRBD2
j_call: TRBJ2-1
cdr3_aa: CASTSIAGTSGRNEQFF
cdr3_nt: TGTGCCAGCACCTCCATAGCTGGGACTAGCGGGAGGAATGAGCAGTTCTTC

clone_size: once
v_call: TRBV5-1
d_call: TRBD1
j_call: TRBJ2-6
cdr3_aa: CASRGGTGANVLTF
cdr3_nt: TGCGCCAGCAGAGGGGGCACTGGGGCCAACGTCCTGACTTTC

clone_size: NA
v_call: TRBV7-7
d_call: TRBD2
j_call: TRBJ2-3
cdr3_aa: CASSLAGGTDTQYF
cdr3_nt: TGTGCTAGCAGCTTAGCGGGGGGGACAGATACGCAGTATTTT

clone_size: NA
v_call: TRBV9
d_call: NA
j_call: TRBJ1-2
cdr3_aa: CASSVGLFDGYTF
cdr3_nt: TGTGCCAGCAGCGTCGGATTATTCGATGGCTACACCTTC

clone_size: NA
v_call: TRBV5-1
d_call: NA
j_call: TRBJ2-3
cdr3_aa: CASSFFGPGQVGTDTQYF
cdr3_nt: TGCGCCAGCAGCTTTTTCGGCCCTGGACAAGTTGGCACAGATACGCAGTATTTT

clone_size: NA
v_call: TRBV7-9
d_call: NA
j_call: TRBJ2-7
cdr3_aa: CASSLGGAESSYEQYF
cdr3_nt: TGTGCCAGCAGCTTAGGGGGCGCGGAGAGCTCCTACGAGCAGTACTTC

clone_size: NA
v_call: TRBV30
d_call: NA
j_call: TRBJ2-2
cdr3_aa: CAWTQGGNTGELFF
cdr3_nt: TGTGCCTGGACCCAGGGAGGTAACACCGGGGAGCTGTTTTTT

clone_size: NA
v_call: TRBV5-6
d_call: NA
j_call: TRBJ2-2
cdr3_aa: CASSLAANTGELFF
cdr3_nt: TGTGCCAGCAGCTTGGCAGCCAACACCGGGGAGCTGTTTTTT

clone_size: NA
v_call: TRBV2
d_call: NA
j_call: TRBJ2-5
cdr3_aa: CASSLRNDGSETQYF
cdr3_nt: TGTGCCAGCAGTTTAAGGAACGACGGATCAGAGACCCAGTACTTC

clone_size: NA
v_call: TRBV7-2
d_call: NA
j_call: TRBJ2-7
cdr3_aa: CASSPTPNSYEQYF
cdr3_nt: TGTGCCAGCAGCCCCACGCCCAATTCCTACGAGCAGTACTTC

clone_size: NA
v_call: TRBV6-5
d_call: NA
j_call: TRBJ1-4
cdr3_aa: CASSSGTLGEKLFF
cdr3_nt: TGTGCCAGCAGTTCCGGGACGTTGGGGGAAAAACTGTTTTTT

clone_size: NA
v_call: TRBV19
d_call: NA
j_call: TRBJ2-1
cdr3_aa: CASSMGDSYNEQFF
cdr3_nt: TGTGCCAGTAGTATGGGGGACTCCTACAATGAGCAGTTCTTC

clone_size: NA
v_call: TRBV6-6
d_call: NA
j_call: TRBJ2-7
cdr3_aa: CASSSAGRKNSYEQYF
cdr3_nt: TGTGCCAGCAGTTCCGCGGGACGGAAAAATTCCTACGAGCAGTACTTC

clone_size: NA
v_call: TRBV27
d_call: NA
j_call: TRBJ1-6
cdr3_aa: CASSYLQGNSPLHF
cdr3_nt: TGTGCCAGCAGTTACCTACAGGGAAATTCACCCCTCCACTTT

clone_size: few
v_call: TRBV11-2
d_call: TRBD1
j_call: TRBJ1-1
cdr3_aa: CASSRQGAAFF
cdr3_nt: TGTGCCAGCAGCCGACAGGGGGCTGCTTTCTTT

clone_size: few
v_call: TRBV20-1
d_call: NA
j_call: TRBJ2-2
cdr3_aa: CSVRANGELFF
cdr3_nt: TGCAGTGTTAGGGCTAACGGGGAGCTGTTTTTT

clone_size: NA
v_call: TRBV18
d_call: NA
j_call: TRBJ2-6
cdr3_aa: CASSPVSSSGANVLTF
cdr3_nt: TGTGCCAGCTCACCGGTATCGAGCTCTGGGGCCAACGTCCTGACTTTC

clone_size: NA
v_call: TRBV7-2
d_call: NA
j_call: TRBJ2-7
cdr3_aa: CASSLTPGVYSYEQYF
cdr3_nt: TGTGCCAGCAGCTTGACGCCGGGAGTGTACTCCTACGAGCAGTACTTC

clone_size: few
v_call: TRBV19
d_call: TRBD2
j_call: TRBJ2-7
cdr3_aa: CASSMASGSINYEQYF
cdr3_nt: TGTGCCAGTAGTATGGCTAGCGGGTCTATTAACTACGAGCAGTACTTC

clone_size: once
v_call: TRBV5-1
d_call: TRBD2
j_call: TRBJ2-1
cdr3_aa: CASSLETLAGEQFF
cdr3_nt: TGCGCCAGCAGCTTGGAAACCCTAGCGGGCGAGCAGTTCTTC

clone_size: few
v_call: TRBV29-1
d_call: NA
j_call: TRBJ1-1
cdr3_aa: CSARDRNTEAFF
cdr3_nt: TGCAGCGCTCGGGACCGAAACACTGAAGCTTTCTTT

clone_size: NA
v_call: TRBV6-1
d_call: TRBD1
j_call: TRBJ2-7
cdr3_aa: CASSEYRGYEQYF
cdr3_nt: TGTGCCAGCAGTGAATACAGGGGCTACGAGCAGTACTTC

clone_size: NA
v_call: TRBV19
d_call: TRBD1
j_call: TRBJ2-7
cdr3_aa: CASSIESSGTGRSYEQYF
cdr3_nt: TGTGCCAGTAGTATAGAGTCGAGTGGGACAGGGAGGTCCTACGAGCAGTACTTC

clone_size: NA
v_call: TRBV7-2
d_call: NA
j_call: TRBJ2-4
cdr3_aa: CASSSTALAKNIQYF
cdr3_nt: TGTGCCAGCAGCTCGACAGCCCTAGCCAAAAACATTCAGTACTTC

clone_size: NA
v_call: TRBV19
d_call: NA
j_call: TRBJ2-5
cdr3_aa: CASSIRVGTETQYF
cdr3_nt: TGTGCCAGTAGTATAAGGGTCGGAACAGAGACCCAGTACTTC

clone_size: NA
v_call: TRBV6-1
d_call: NA
j_call: TRBJ1-2
cdr3_aa: CASSSGASGYTF
cdr3_nt: TGTGCCAGCAGTTCGGGGGCGAGCGGCTACACCTTC

clone_size: NA
v_call: TRBV18
d_call: TRBD1
j_call: TRBJ1-1
cdr3_aa: CASSHNRGGVSESEAFF
cdr3_nt: TGTGCCAGCTCACATAACAGGGGAGGGGTTTCAGAGTCCGAAGCTTTCTTT

clone_size: NA
v_call: TRBV5-4
d_call: TRBD2
j_call: TRBJ2-3
cdr3_aa: CASSLTLLAGVIDTQYF
cdr3_nt: TGTGCCAGCAGCTTAACCCTGCTAGCGGGAGTAATAGATACGCAGTATTTT

clone_size: NA
v_call: TRBV19
d_call: NA
j_call: TRBJ2-4
cdr3_aa: CASSDSGPAKNIQYF
cdr3_nt: TGTGCCAGTTCGGACAGCGGGCCGGCCAAAAACATTCAGTACTTC

clone_size: NA
v_call: TRBV5-8
d_call: TRBD1
j_call: TRBJ1-2
cdr3_aa: CASSLGQGFGGYTF
cdr3_nt: TGTGCCAGCAGCTTGGGACAGGGTTTTGGGGGCTACACCTTC

clone_size: NA
v_call: TRBV11-2
d_call: TRBD2
j_call: TRBJ2-4
cdr3_aa: CASSLEQRTSKIQYF
cdr3_nt: TGTGCCAGCAGCTTGGAACAAAGGACTAGCAAGATTCAGTACTTC

clone_size: once
v_call: TRBV2
d_call: NA
j_call: TRBJ1-2
cdr3_aa: CASSGGTEVYGYTF
cdr3_nt: TGTGCCAGCAGTGGGGGGACCGAGGTCTATGGCTACACCTTC

clone_size: NA
v_call: TRBV4-1
d_call: NA
j_call: TRBJ1-4
cdr3_aa: CASSLTLGSINEKLFF
cdr3_nt: TGCGCCAGCAGCCTCACTTTAGGCAGTATTAATGAAAAACTGTTTTTT

clone_size: once
v_call: TRBV5-1
d_call: NA
j_call: TRBJ2-3
cdr3_aa: CASSLPGDTQYF
cdr3_nt: TGCGCCAGCAGCTTGCCCGGAGATACGCAGTATTTT

clone_size: NA
v_call: TRBV4-3
d_call: NA
j_call: TRBJ2-1
cdr3_aa: CASSQDWVGGNEQFF
cdr3_nt: TGCGCCAGCAGCCAAGACTGGGTCGGGGGCAATGAGCAGTTCTTC

clone_size: NA
v_call: TRBV2
d_call: TRBD2
j_call: TRBJ2-2
cdr3_aa: CASMSSGSWAGELFF
cdr3_nt: TGTGCCAGCATGTCTAGCGGGAGTTGGGCCGGGGAGCTGTTTTTT

clone_size: NA
v_call: TRBV30
d_call: TRBD1
j_call: TRBJ1-5
cdr3_aa: CAWRNTQGQVSNQPQHF
cdr3_nt: TGTGCCTGGAGGAACACCCAGGGACAGGTCTCCAATCAGCCCCAGCATTTT

clone_size: NA
v_call: TRBV9
d_call: TRBD1
j_call: TRBJ2-1
cdr3_aa: CASSVTGGPYNEQFF
cdr3_nt: TGTGCCAGCAGCGTGACAGGGGGCCCGTACAATGAGCAGTTCTTC

clone_size: NA
v_call: TRBV2
d_call: NA
j_call: TRBJ2-3
cdr3_aa: CASSEGGRGSTDTQYF
cdr3_nt: TGTGCCAGCAGTGAAGGGGGGCGGGGAAGCACAGATACGCAGTATTTT

clone_size: NA
v_call: TRBV11-2
d_call: NA
j_call: TRBJ1-4
cdr3_aa: CASSLGSWVGEKLFF
cdr3_nt: TGTGCCAGCAGCTTAGGAAGCTGGGTGGGAGAAAAACTGTTTTTT

clone_size: once
v_call: TRBV7-9
d_call: NA
j_call: TRBJ2-7
cdr3_aa: CASSLDGQGGDEQYF
cdr3_nt: TGTGCCAGCAGCTTAGATGGGCAGGGGGGCGACGAGCAGTACTTC